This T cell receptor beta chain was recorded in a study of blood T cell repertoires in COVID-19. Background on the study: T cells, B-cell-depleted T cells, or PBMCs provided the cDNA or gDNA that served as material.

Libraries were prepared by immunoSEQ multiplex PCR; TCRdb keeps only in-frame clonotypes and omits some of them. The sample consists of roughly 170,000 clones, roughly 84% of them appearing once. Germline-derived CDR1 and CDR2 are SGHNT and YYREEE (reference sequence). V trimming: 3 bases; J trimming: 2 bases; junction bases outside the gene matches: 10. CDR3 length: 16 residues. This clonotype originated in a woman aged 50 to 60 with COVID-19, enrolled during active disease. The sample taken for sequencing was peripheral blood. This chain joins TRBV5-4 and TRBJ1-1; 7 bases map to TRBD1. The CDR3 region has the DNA TGTGCCAGCAGCTCCCGACAGGGAGCGCCCAACACTGAAGCTTTCTTT. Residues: CASSSRQGAPNTEAFF.